These T cell receptor beta chains were read from a single sample in a study of radiotherapy plus CTLA-4 blockade in lung cancer. TCRdb's copy holds only in-frame clones and misses some; the assay was immunoSEQ multiplex PCR. The sample holds 84,000 or so clones, about four fifths seen once. Sequenced material: peripheral blood, taken from a patient treated with radiotherapy plus ipilimumab. These receptors were collected from a human donor with non-small cell lung cancer that progressed on radiotherapy plus ipilimumab. Each CDR3 is given with its conserved first and last residue. The order of the fields is CDR3 length, J gene, D gene, clone size, V gene, CDR3 protein, CDR3 DNA. The D gene is left open where the match is weak. Only part of the rows carry a size: once, few, many, or a class if the clone is expanded.

length: 8; J: TRBJ1-2; D: -; size: -; V: TRBV20-1; CDR3: CSANGYTF; DNA: TGCAGTGCTAATGGCTACACCTTC
length: 13; J: TRBJ1-5; D: -; size: -; V: TRBV29-1; CDR3: CSASVNSNQPQHF; DNA: TGCAGCGCCTCAGTCAATAGCAATCAGCCCCAGCATTTT
length: 15; J: TRBJ2-7; D: TRBD2; size: few; V: TRBV15; CDR3: CATSLSGGSSYEQYF; DNA: TGTGCCACCAGCCTTAGCGGGGGAAGCTCCTACGAGCAGTACTTC
length: 15; J: TRBJ2-1; D: -; size: -; V: TRBV5-6; CDR3: CASSLFWDRFAEQFF; DNA: TGTGCCAGCAGCTTGTTTTGGGATCGGTTTGCTGAGCAGTTCTTC
length: 15; J: TRBJ1-6; D: TRBD1; size: -; V: TRBV6-5; CDR3: CASSSLDRGESPLHF; DNA: TGTGCCAGCAGTTCCCTCGACAGGGGTGAATCACCCCTCCACTTT
length: 18; J: TRBJ1-5; D: TRBD1; size: -; V: TRBV9; CDR3: CASSEGDRGPYSNQPQHF; DNA: TGTGCCAGCAGCGAGGGGGACAGGGGGCCCTATAGCAATCAGCCCCAGCATTTT
length: 14; J: TRBJ1-1; D: TRBD1; size: -; V: TRBV9; CDR3: CASSVALGTDQAFF; DNA: TGTGCCAGCAGCGTAGCTCTCGGGACAGACCAAGCTTTCTTT
length: 15; J: TRBJ2-1; D: TRBD2; size: -; V: TRBV5-1; CDR3: CASSLDAGGHNEQFF; DNA: TGCGCCAGCAGCTTGGATGCGGGGGGTCATAATGAGCAGTTCTTC
length: 14; J: TRBJ2-7; D: -; size: once; V: TRBV28; CDR3: CASSLRPPSYEQYF; DNA: TGTGCCAGCAGTTTGAGGCCTCCCTCCTACGAGCAGTACTTC
length: 12; J: TRBJ1-2; D: TRBD1; size: -; V: TRBV6-5; CDR3: CASSRGQGSYTF; DNA: TGTGCCAGCAGCCGCGGACAGGGAAGTTACACCTTC
length: 13; J: TRBJ1-5; D: -; size: many; V: TRBV19; CDR3: CASSVTSNQPQHF; DNA: TGTGCCAGTAGCGTCACGAGCAATCAGCCCCAGCATTTT
length: 16; J: TRBJ1-1; D: TRBD1; size: once; V: TRBV28; CDR3: CASSFRPGTGNTEAFF; DNA: TGTGCCAGCAGTTTCAGGCCCGGGACAGGGAACACTGAAGCTTTCTTT
length: 17; J: TRBJ1-3; D: TRBD1; size: few; V: TRBV5-4; CDR3: CASSLDRGQSSGNTIYF; DNA: TGTGCCAGCAGCTTGGATAGGGGGCAAAGCTCTGGAAACACCATATATTTT
length: 19; J: TRBJ2-1; D: TRBD2; size: -; V: TRBV29-1; CDR3: CSVEDASIGRRTSLDEQFF; DNA: TGCAGCGTTGAAGATGCTTCAATCGGACGGCGGACTAGCCTCGATGAGCAGTTCTTC
length: 13; J: TRBJ2-7; D: TRBD1; size: -; V: TRBV7-3; CDR3: CASSRDRVGEQYF; DNA: TGTGCCAGCAGCCGGGACAGGGTAGGCGAGCAGTACTTC
length: 14; J: TRBJ2-3; D: -; size: -; V: TRBV28; CDR3: CASGLGGRTDTQYF; DNA: TGTGCCAGCGGGTTGGGGGGCAGGACAGATACGCAGTATTTT
length: 16; J: TRBJ1-2; D: TRBD1; size: -; V: TRBV7-9; CDR3: CASSPAPTGGEGGYTF; DNA: TGTGCCAGCAGCCCAGCGCCTACAGGGGGCGAAGGTGGCTACACCTTC
length: 11; J: TRBJ1-2; D: -; size: few; V: TRBV19; CDR3: CASSLSYGYTF; DNA: TGTGCCAGTAGCCTGTCCTATGGCTACACCTTC
length: 15; J: TRBJ1-1; D: TRBD1; size: -; V: TRBV7-2; CDR3: CASSIVGQAKTEAFF; DNA: TGTGCCAGCAGCATAGTCGGACAGGCCAAAACTGAAGCTTTCTTT
length: 18; J: TRBJ2-1; D: TRBD2; size: -; V: TRBV9; CDR3: CASSSRGLASLKENEQFF; DNA: TGTGCCAGCAGCTCCCGCGGACTAGCGAGCCTTAAGGAGAATGAGCAGTTCTTC
length: 13; J: TRBJ2-7; D: -; size: -; V: TRBV14; CDR3: CASSQTLHYEQYF; DNA: TGTGCCAGCAGCCAAACCCTACACTACGAGCAGTACTTC
length: 15; J: TRBJ2-3; D: TRBD2; size: -; V: TRBV4-3; CDR3: CASSRTSDITDTQYF; DNA: TGCGCCAGCAGCCGGACTAGCGATATCACAGATACGCAGTATTTT
length: 12; J: TRBJ2-3; D: -; size: -; V: TRBV7-9; CDR3: CASSLHLDTQYF; DNA: TGTGCCAGCAGCTTACATCTAGATACGCAGTATTTT
length: 14; J: TRBJ1-1; D: TRBD1; size: -; V: TRBV9; CDR3: CASNDLGQGTEAFF; DNA: TGTGCCAGCAACGACCTTGGACAGGGGACTGAAGCTTTCTTT
length: 14; J: TRBJ1-2; D: -; size: -; V: TRBV5-6; CDR3: CASSSPGGGDGYTF; DNA: TGTGCCAGCAGCTCCCCGGGGGGTGGAGATGGCTACACCTTC
length: 16; J: TRBJ2-2; D: TRBD2; size: once; V: TRBV18; CDR3: CASSPPKLAGSGELFF; DNA: TGTGCCAGCTCACCACCTAAGCTAGCGGGGTCCGGGGAGCTGTTTTTT
length: 15; J: TRBJ2-5; D: TRBD2; size: -; V: TRBV7-9; CDR3: CASSPLAGLQETQYF; DNA: TGTGCCAGCAGCCCTCTAGCGGGGTTACAAGAGACCCAGTACTTC
length: 17; J: TRBJ2-6; D: TRBD2; size: -; V: TRBV5-1; CDR3: CASTPGLASSGANVLTF; DNA: TGCGCCAGCACCCCGGGACTAGCGAGCTCTGGGGCCAACGTCCTGACTTTC
length: 14; J: TRBJ1-5; D: -; size: few; V: TRBV18; CDR3: CASSRSYSNQPQHF; DNA: TGTGCCAGCTCACGCAGTTATAGCAATCAGCCCCAGCATTTT
length: 14; J: TRBJ1-6; D: TRBD1; size: few; V: TRBV5-8; CDR3: CASSPGTENSPLHF; DNA: TGTGCCAGCAGCCCCGGGACAGAGAATTCACCCCTCCACTTT
length: 18; J: TRBJ2-6; D: TRBD1; size: -; V: TRBV5-6; CDR3: CASSRPGQGAPGANVLTF; DNA: TGTGCCAGCAGCCGACCGGGACAGGGGGCGCCCGGGGCCAACGTCCTGACTTTC
length: 16; J: TRBJ1-1; D: -; size: -; V: TRBV27; CDR3: CASSKARVGMNTEAFF; DNA: TGTGCCAGCAGCAAAGCCCGGGTCGGCATGAACACTGAAGCTTTCTTT
length: 15; J: TRBJ1-2; D: TRBD1; size: -; V: TRBV5-1; CDR3: CASSFHPDRDYGYTF; DNA: TGCGCCAGCAGCTTCCACCCAGACAGGGACTATGGCTACACCTTC
length: 16; J: TRBJ2-7; D: TRBD1; size: -; V: TRBV9; CDR3: CASSVGSTGGVYEQYF; DNA: TGTGCCAGCAGCGTAGGATCGACAGGGGGCGTCTACGAGCAGTACTTC
length: 14; J: TRBJ1-6; D: TRBD1; size: -; V: TRBV18; CDR3: CASSSGQGGSPLHF; DNA: TGTGCCAGCTCATCGGGACAGGGTGGTTCACCCCTCCACTTT
length: 17; J: TRBJ2-7; D: -; size: -; V: TRBV21-1; CDR3: CASSTKGSDLRSYEQYF; DNA: TGTGCCAGCAGTACCAAGGGTAGCGATCTTAGGTCCTACGAGCAGTACTTC
length: 14; J: TRBJ2-7; D: -; size: few; V: TRBV18; CDR3: CASSPKTFGDEQYF; DNA: TGTGCCAGCTCACCTAAGACCTTTGGCGACGAGCAGTACTTC
length: 14; J: TRBJ2-5; D: -; size: -; V: TRBV7-8; CDR3: CASSDGDSRREQYF; DNA: TGTGCCAGCAGCGACGGGGACAGCCGGAGGGAGCAGTACTTC
length: 15; J: TRBJ1-2; D: TRBD1; size: -; V: TRBV19; CDR3: CASTAGTGGTYGYTF; DNA: TGTGCCAGTACGGCCGGGACAGGGGGGACCTATGGCTACACCTTC
length: 15; J: TRBJ2-7; D: -; size: -; V: TRBV28; CDR3: CASRPGAGTAYEQYF; DNA: TGTGCCAGCAGACCCGGGGCGGGGACGGCCTACGAGCAGTACTTC
length: 15; J: TRBJ1-5; D: -; size: -; V: TRBV2; CDR3: CASSPNQVGIQPQHF; DNA: TGTGCCAGCAGTCCCAACCAGGTGGGGATTCAGCCCCAGCATTTT
length: 12; J: TRBJ2-7; D: -; size: -; V: TRBV7-9; CDR3: CASSLDTYEQYF; DNA: TGTGCCAGCAGCCTGGACACCTACGAGCAGTACTTC
length: 13; J: TRBJ2-2; D: -; size: -; V: TRBV2; CDR3: CASAGFSAGELFF; DNA: TGTGCCAGCGCTGGGTTTTCTGCCGGGGAGCTGTTTTTT
length: 16; J: TRBJ2-3; D: TRBD1; size: few; V: TRBV7-2; CDR3: CASSSDRGPSTDTQYF; DNA: TGTGCCAGCAGCTCAGACAGGGGGCCCAGCACAGATACGCAGTATTTT
length: 14; J: TRBJ2-2; D: -; size: -; V: TRBV30; CDR3: CAWSRGLAAGELFF; DNA: TGTGCCTGGAGTCGGGGGCTAGCGGCCGGGGAGCTGTTTTTT
length: 12; J: TRBJ1-4; D: -; size: -; V: TRBV7-8; CDR3: CASSFSREKLFF; DNA: TGTGCCAGCAGCTTCTCTCGGGAAAAACTGTTTTTT
length: 14; J: TRBJ2-7; D: TRBD1; size: -; V: TRBV5-6; CDR3: CASSAGQGPYEQYF; DNA: TGTGCCAGCAGCGCGGGACAGGGACCCTACGAGCAGTACTTC
length: 16; J: TRBJ1-3; D: TRBD1; size: -; V: TRBV9; CDR3: CASSPLQGGSGNTIYF; DNA: TGTGCCAGCAGCCCCCTACAGGGGGGCTCTGGAAACACCATATATTTT
length: 16; J: TRBJ1-1; D: -; size: -; V: TRBV5-4; CDR3: CASSLDLIRSDTEAFF; DNA: TGTGCCAGCAGCTTGGATCTAATACGGTCTGACACTGAAGCTTTCTTT
length: 16; J: TRBJ1-3; D: TRBD1; size: -; V: TRBV10-3; CDR3: CAISDPTGGTGNTIYF; DNA: TGTGCCATCAGTGACCCGACAGGGGGTACTGGAAACACCATATATTTT
length: 15; J: TRBJ1-5; D: TRBD1; size: -; V: TRBV18; CDR3: CASSPTGDSNQPQHF; DNA: TGTGCCAGCTCCCCGACAGGGGATAGCAATCAGCCCCAGCATTTT
length: 16; J: TRBJ2-1; D: -; size: -; V: TRBV6-5; CDR3: CASSYTWRAAYNEQFF; DNA: TGTGCCAGCAGTTACACATGGAGGGCTGCCTACAATGAGCAGTTCTTC
length: 14; J: TRBJ2-2; D: -; size: -; V: TRBV6-4; CDR3: CASSTQEGTGELFF; DNA: TGTGCCAGCAGTACACAGGAAGGCACCGGGGAGCTGTTTTTT
length: 13; J: TRBJ1-5; D: -; size: -; V: TRBV2; CDR3: CASRGGAGQPQHF; DNA: TGTGCCAGCAGGGGGGGTGCTGGCCAGCCCCAGCATTTT
length: 14; J: TRBJ2-1; D: -; size: once; V: TRBV10-2; CDR3: CASSKGTPLSEQFF; DNA: TGCGCCAGCAGCAAAGGGACCCCGTTAAGTGAGCAGTTCTTC
length: 15; J: TRBJ1-3; D: -; size: once; V: TRBV5-4; CDR3: CASSLDGTAGNTIYF; DNA: TGTGCCAGCAGCTTGGATGGGACCGCGGGAAACACCATATATTTT
length: 12; J: TRBJ2-1; D: -; size: -; V: TRBV25-1; CDR3: CASSPGYNEQFF; DNA: TGTGCCAGCAGCCCCGGATACAATGAGCAGTTCTTC
length: 15; J: TRBJ2-7; D: TRBD2; size: -; V: TRBV5-1; CDR3: CASSLRTSGTYEQYF; DNA: TGCGCCAGCAGCTTGCGGACTAGCGGGACGTACGAGCAGTACTTC